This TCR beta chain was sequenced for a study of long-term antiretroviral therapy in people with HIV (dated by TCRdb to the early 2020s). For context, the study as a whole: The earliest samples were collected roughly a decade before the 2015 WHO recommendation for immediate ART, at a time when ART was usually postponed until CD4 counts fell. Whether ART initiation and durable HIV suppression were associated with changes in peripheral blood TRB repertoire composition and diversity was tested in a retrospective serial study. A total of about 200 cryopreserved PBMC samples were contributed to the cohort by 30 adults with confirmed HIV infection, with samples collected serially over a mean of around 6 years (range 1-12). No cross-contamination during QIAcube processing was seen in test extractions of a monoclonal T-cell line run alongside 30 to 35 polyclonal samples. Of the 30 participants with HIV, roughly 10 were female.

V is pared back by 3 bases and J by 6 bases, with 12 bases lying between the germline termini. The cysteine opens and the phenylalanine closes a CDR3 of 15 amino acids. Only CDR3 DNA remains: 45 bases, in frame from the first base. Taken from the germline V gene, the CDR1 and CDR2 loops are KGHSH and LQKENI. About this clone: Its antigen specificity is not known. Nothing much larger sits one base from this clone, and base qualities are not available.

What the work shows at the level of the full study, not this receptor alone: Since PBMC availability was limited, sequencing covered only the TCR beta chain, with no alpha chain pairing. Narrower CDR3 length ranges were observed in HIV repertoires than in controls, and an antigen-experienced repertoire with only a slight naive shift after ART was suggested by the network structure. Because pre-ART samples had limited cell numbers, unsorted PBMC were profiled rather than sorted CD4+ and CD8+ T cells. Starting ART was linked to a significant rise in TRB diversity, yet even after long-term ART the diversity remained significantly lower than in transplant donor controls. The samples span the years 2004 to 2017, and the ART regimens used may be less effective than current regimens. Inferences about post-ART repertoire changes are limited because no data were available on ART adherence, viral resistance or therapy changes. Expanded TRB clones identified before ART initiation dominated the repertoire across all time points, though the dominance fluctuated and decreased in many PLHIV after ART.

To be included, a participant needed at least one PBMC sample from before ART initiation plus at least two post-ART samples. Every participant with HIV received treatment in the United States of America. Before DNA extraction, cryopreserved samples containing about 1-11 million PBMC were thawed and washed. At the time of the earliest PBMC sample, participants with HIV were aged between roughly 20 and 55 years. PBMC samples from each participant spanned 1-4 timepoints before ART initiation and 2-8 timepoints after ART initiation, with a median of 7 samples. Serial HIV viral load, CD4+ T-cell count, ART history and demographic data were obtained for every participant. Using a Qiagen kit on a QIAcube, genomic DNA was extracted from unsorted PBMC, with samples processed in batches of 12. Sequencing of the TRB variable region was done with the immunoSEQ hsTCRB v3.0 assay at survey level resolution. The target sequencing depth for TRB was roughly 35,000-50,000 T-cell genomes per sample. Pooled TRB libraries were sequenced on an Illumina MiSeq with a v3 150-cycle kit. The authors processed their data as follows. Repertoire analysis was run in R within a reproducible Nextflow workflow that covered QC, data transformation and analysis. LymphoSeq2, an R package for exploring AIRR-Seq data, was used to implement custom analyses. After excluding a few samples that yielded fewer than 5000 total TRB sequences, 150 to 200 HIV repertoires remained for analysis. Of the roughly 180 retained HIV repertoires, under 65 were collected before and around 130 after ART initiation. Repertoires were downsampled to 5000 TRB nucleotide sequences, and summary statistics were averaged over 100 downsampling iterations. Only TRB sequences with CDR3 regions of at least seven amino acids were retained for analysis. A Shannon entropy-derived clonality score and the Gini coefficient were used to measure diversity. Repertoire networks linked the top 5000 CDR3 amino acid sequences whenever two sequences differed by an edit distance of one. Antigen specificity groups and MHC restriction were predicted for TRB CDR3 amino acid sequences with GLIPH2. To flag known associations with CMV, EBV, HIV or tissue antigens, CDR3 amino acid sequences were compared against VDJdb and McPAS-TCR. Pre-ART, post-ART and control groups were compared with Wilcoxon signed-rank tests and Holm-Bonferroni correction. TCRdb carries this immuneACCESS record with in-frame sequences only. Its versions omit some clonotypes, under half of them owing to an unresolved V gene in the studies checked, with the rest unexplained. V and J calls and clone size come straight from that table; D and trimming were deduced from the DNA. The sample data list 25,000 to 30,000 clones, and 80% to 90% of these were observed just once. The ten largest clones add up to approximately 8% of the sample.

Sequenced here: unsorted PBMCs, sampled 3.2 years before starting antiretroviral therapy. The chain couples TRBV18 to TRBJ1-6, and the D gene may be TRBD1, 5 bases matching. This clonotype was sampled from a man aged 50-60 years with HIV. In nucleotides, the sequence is TGTGCCAGCTCACCGGGGACTCCTGTTAATTCACCCCTCCACTTT. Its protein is CASSPGTPVNSPLHF.